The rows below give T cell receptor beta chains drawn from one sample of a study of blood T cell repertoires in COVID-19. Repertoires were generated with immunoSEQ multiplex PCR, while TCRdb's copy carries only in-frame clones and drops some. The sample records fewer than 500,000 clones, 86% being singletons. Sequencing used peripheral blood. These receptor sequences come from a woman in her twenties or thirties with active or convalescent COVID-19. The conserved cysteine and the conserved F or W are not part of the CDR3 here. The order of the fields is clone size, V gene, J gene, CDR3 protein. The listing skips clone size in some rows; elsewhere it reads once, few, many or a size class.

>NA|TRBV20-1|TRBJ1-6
SASGEPPINSPLH
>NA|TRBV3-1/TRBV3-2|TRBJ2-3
ASSQVERGGSTDTQY
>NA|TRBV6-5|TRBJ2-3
ASGSGDTDTQY
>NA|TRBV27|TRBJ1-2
ASSPRRTSNYGYT
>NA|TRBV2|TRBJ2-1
ASNTGTGHNEQF
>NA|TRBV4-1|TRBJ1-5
ASSPGAGAAGQPQH
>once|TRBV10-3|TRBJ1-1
AISEMSTEAF
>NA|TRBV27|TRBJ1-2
ASRTQGPLYGYT
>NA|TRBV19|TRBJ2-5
ASSIMWTGSQETQY
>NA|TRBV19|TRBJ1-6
ASSRDNVGSPLH
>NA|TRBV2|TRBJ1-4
ASEAGGAINEKLF
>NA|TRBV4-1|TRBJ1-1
ASSQPGGRAEAF
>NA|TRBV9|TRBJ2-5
ASSVSPKETQY
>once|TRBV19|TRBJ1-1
ASSGQGGGTEAF